A single T cell receptor (beta chain) is shown here with its context. Its target is not known. They built TCR cDNA with 5'RACE template switching, a step that put in a universal primer site and UMIs. MiXCR, run by TCRdb on the 5' RACE reads, gives a single entry per CDR3 protein. Of about 320,000 distinct CDR3 sequences listed, roughly 4.3% are singletons. Germline V gene lookup returns CDR1 MGHRA and CDR2 YSYEKL. The CDR3 is 16 amino acids. Deletions cut 0 bases from V and 1 base from J, with 12 bases between. This entry belongs to a study of T cells after yellow fever vaccination. Study results and limitations: The secondary response was weaker but peaked faster, day 5 versus 15. A limited proportion of clonotypes was detected within both the CD4 and CD8 compartments. Abundant bulk-derived clonotypes could contaminate FACS-sorted repertoires.

The sequence was collected from a man aged 18 to 30 who received the YFV17D yellow fever vaccine. Sequencing was performed on PBMCs, taken 15 days after the yellow fever booster vaccination. This sequence joins TRBV4-1 and TRBJ2-5; D is possibly TRBD2 (7 bases). DNA of the CDR3: TGCGCCAGCAGCCAAGATTGGAGGGGGGGCCAAGAGACCCAGTACTTC. The encoded protein is CASSQDWRGGQETQYF.